One sample yielded the 30 T cell receptor beta chains listed below, sequenced in a study of beta chain features in type 1 diabetes. Regarding the study as a whole: In every one of the four CD4+ subsets, TCRB CDR3s were moderately but significantly shorter in Type 1 diabetes patients.

Antigens of these TCRs are unknown. Sequenced material consisted of expressed TCRB transcripts (all of the isolated RNA was reverse transcribed). TCRdb's table, derived via immunoSEQ multiplex PCR, lists solely in-frame clones and lacks some. The data show about 710,000 clones, over 12% seen once. Sequencing input: naive CD4+ T cells from blood. These receptor sequences come from a man between 18 and 35 years old with type 1 diabetes.

A few counts support this clone. This rearrangement joins TRBV7-6 to TRBJ2-3, with 10 bases aligning to TRBD2. CDR3 length equals 16 residues. Germline trimming cut 0 bases from V and 2 bases from J; bases unmatched to any gene: 2. Germline values: CDR1 SGHVS, CDR2 FNYEAQ. The CDR3 bases are TGTGCCAGCAGCTTAGCCGGGACTAGCGTCACAGATACGCAGTATTTT. Translation gives CASSLAGTSVTDTQYF. The entire variable domain, with the rest obtained from reference TRBV7-6 and TRBJ2-3, is as follows: GAGVSQSPRYKVTKRGQDVALRCDPISGHVSLYWYRQALGQGPEFLTYFNYEAQQDKSGLPNDRFSAERPEGSISTLTIQRTEQRDSAMYRCASSLAGTSVTDTQYFGPGTRLTVL.

This clone has just a few counts. J is TRBJ2-2 and V is TRBV25-1; D perhaps matches TRBD2 (6 bases). The CDR3 is made up of 16 amino acids. In germline, CDR1 is MGHDK, CDR2 SYGVNS. Trimming removed 6 bases at V and 5 bases at J, with 19 bases between. CDR3 nucleotide sequence: TGTGCCAGCAGCATCGGATCGGGAGCTGGGACCGGGGAGCTGTTTTTT. It encodes CASSIGSGAGTGELFF.

This clone was recorded once. The genes are TRBV9 and TRBJ2-3, with 7 positions matching TRBD1. This CDR3 comprises 16 residues. Per germline, CDR1 SGDLS and CDR2 YYNGEE. With 0 bases clipped from V and 0 bases from J, the junction kept 4 bases outside the gene matches. CDR3 DNA sequence: TGTGCCAGCAGCGTAGGGACAGGTCCAAGCACAGATACGCAGTATTTT. The encoded protein is CASSVGTGPSTDTQYF.

The rearrangement joins TRBV7-2 to TRBJ1-5, with no clear D. V was trimmed by 4 bases and J by 6 bases, leaving 7 bases between them. Germline V lookup: CDR1 SGHTA, CDR2 FQGNSA. The CDR3 runs 12 residues. DNA of the CDR3: TGTGCCAGCAGCTGGCGGGGTCAGCCCCAGCATTTT. This encodes CASSWRGQPQHF.

This chain connects TRBV4-3 to TRBJ1-5, with 8 bases lining up with TRBD1. Germline V gene sequence: CDR1 LGHNA, CDR2 YSLEER. This CDR3 region has 19 residues. V trimming: 1 base; J trimming: 7 bases; junction bases outside the gene matches: 18. As DNA, the CDR3 is TGCGCCAGCAGCCAAGGGCGCTTCCCTTCAGGGGGCCCTGTCCAGCCCCAGCATTTT. Translated, it gives CASSQGRFPSGGPVQPQHF.

The table lists this clone with a few counts. The V call is TRBV19, the J call TRBJ1-6, with D perhaps TRBD1 (5 bases). Trimming left V 6 bases short and J 5 bases short, with 17 bases between. CDR3 length equals 16 residues. Per the germline V gene, CDR1 is LNHDA and CDR2 is SQIVND (reference sequence). Here the CDR3 DNA reads TGTGCCAGTAGAATCCCTGGGACGGTGGATAATTCACCCCTCCACTTT. Translating it yields CASRIPGTVDNSPLHF.

Concerning this clone itself: At one end, the junction sequence differs from germline, possibly due to a read error. The chain is built from TRBV6-5 and TRBJ2-7, with D possibly being TRBD1 (6 bases). Germline V CDR1 and CDR2: MNHEY, SVGAGI. The CDR3 contains 11 residues. This CDR3 is CASSYSGAQNF. CDR3 bases: TGTGCCAGCAGTTACTCGGGGGCCCAGAACTTC.

The J gene is TRBJ2-5, the V gene TRBV7-3; 15 nucleotides align to TRBD2. From germline, CDR1 is SGHTA and CDR2 FQGTGA. This CDR3 is 18 amino acids long. V dropped 1 base and J dropped 3; count of bases not matched to a gene: 6. CDR3 DNA sequence: TGTGCCAGCAGCTTAAGAGGAGGGACTAGCGGGGGGAAAGAGACCCAGTACTTC. As protein: CASSLRGGTSGGKETQYF.

This clone was counted only a few times. The V call is TRBV7-2, the J call TRBJ2-7, with 7 bases aligning to TRBD2. The CDR3 covers 14 residues. The germline gives CDR1 SGHTA, CDR2 FQGNSA. The J segment lost 6 bases and the V segment lost 5 bases, leaving 10 bases of the junction unmatched. CDR3 residues: CASSRRGSGGEQYF. The CDR3 nucleotides are TGTGCCAGCAGCCGTCGTGGGTCGGGAGGCGAGCAGTACTTC.

A few counts support this clone. The V and J genes are TRBV30 and TRBJ2-7; D is unresolved. The CDR3 is 14 amino acids. Germline lookup yields CDR1 GTSNPN and CDR2 SVGIG (reference sequence). The germline V and J ends were trimmed by 0 bases and 7 bases, with 16 bases remaining between them. CDR3 sequence: CAWSVVMKMGEQYF. CDR3 in DNA: TGTGCCTGGAGTGTGGTGATGAAAATGGGAGAGCAGTACTTC.

This clone was detected a few times. The rearrangement links TRBV25-1 to TRBJ1-3, with unresolved D. The germline V gene encodes CDR1 MGHDK and CDR2 SYGVNS. CDR3 length: 15 amino acids. Trimming shortened V by 4 bases and J by 0 bases, and 10 bases separated the two germline ends. The CDR3 DNA is TGTGCCAGCAGTGGAGGGTTTTTCTCTGGAAACACCATATATTTT. Amino acids: CASSGGFFSGNTIYF.

This clone was seen more than once but under ten times. This chain connects TRBV4-3 to TRBJ2-2; TRBD1 aligns across 11 bases. Germline-derived CDR1 and CDR2 are LGHNA and YSLEER. The V segment lost 5 bases and the J segment 5 bases; nucleotides outside the gene matches: 7. The CDR3 sequence is 16 residues long. Here the CDR3 DNA reads TGCGCCAGCAGCGGGACAGGGGGAAAGAGGACCGGGGAGCTGTTTTTT. This sequence encodes CASSGTGGKRTGELFF.

The gene calls are TRBV30 and TRBJ1-4; D gene ambiguous. The CDR3 has 15 amino acids. V dropped 3 bases and J dropped 3 bases, with 14 bases sitting between them. Per germline, CDR1 GTSNPN and CDR2 SVGIG (reference sequence). The CDR3 protein is CAWSDPGSSNEKLFF. The CDR3 region has the DNA TGTGCCTGGAGCGACCCGGGATCTTCTAATGAAAAACTGTTTTTT.

The CDR3 spells CASSSRLPRTDTQYF. CDR3 nucleotide sequence: TGTGCCAGCAGTAGCAGACTACCCCGCACAGATACGCAGTATTTT. The J gene is TRBJ2-3, the V gene TRBV27; perhaps TRBD2 as D (5 bases). The germline V gene encodes CDR1 MNHEY and CDR2 SMNVEV (reference sequence). Trimming pared 5 bases from V and 1 base from J, leaving 13 bases between. The CDR3 loop spans 15 amino acids.

This clone was recorded a few times. V usage is TRBV7-9 and J usage is TRBJ2-7; TRBD1 matches at 9 bases. The CDR3 totals 15 residues. V was pared by 10 bases and J by 5 bases, with 15 bases of the junction left unmatched. CDR1 SEHNR and CDR2 FQNEAQ come from the germline V gene (reference sequence). The CDR3 nucleotides are TGTGCCACCTTCCCCCCTACAGGGGGCGAAGACGAGCAGTACTTC. This gives the protein CATFPPTGGEDEQYF. The full variable domain, with the rest looked up from reference TRBV7-9 and TRBJ2-7, is DTGVSQNPRHKITKRGQNVTFRCDPISEHNRLYWYRQTLGQGPEFLTYFQNEAQLEKSRLLSDRFSAERPKGSFSTLEIQRTEQGDSAMYLCATFPPTGGEDEQYFGPGTRLTVT.

The rearrangement uses TRBV7-6 and TRBJ1-4; D unresolved. V was cut by 1 base and J by 3 bases, with 3 bases left in between. The V gene's germline CDR1 is SGHVS and CDR2 FNYEAQ. This CDR3 has 13 amino acids. The CDR3 DNA is TGTGCCAGCAGCTTAGTGGCTAATGAAAAACTGTTTTTT. This codes for CASSLVANEKLFF.

This clone has only a few counts. The rearrangement joins TRBV7-2 to TRBJ2-7, with D possibly being TRBD1 or TRBD2 (5 bases each). CDR1 is SGHTA and CDR2 is FQGNSA in the germline V gene. The CDR3 covers 12 residues. V shed 5 bases and J shed 5 bases, with 10 bases lying between them. The CDR3 DNA reads as TGTGCCAGCAGCCCCGGGGCAGACGAGCAGTACTTC. Translating gives CASSPGADEQYF.

This clone came up a few times. The J gene is TRBJ1-2, the V gene TRBV30; D ambiguous. The germline V and J ends were trimmed by 0 bases and 4 bases, with 9 bases remaining between them. The CDR3 is made up of 13 amino acids. Germline-derived CDR1 and CDR2 are GTSNPN and SVGIG (reference sequence). The CDR3 DNA reads TGTGCCTGGAGTGTACCAACAGCCTATGGCTACACCTTC. This translates into CAWSVPTAYGYTF.

This clone was recorded a few times. The chain is built from TRBV7-9 and TRBJ1-4; maybe TRBD1 (5 bases). The CDR3 sequence is 14 residues long. CDR1 and CDR2 (germline): SEHNR, FQNEAQ (reference sequence). Trimming removed 1 base at V and 7 bases at J, with 10 bases between. Written as DNA, the CDR3 is TGTGCCAGCAGCTTAGGGCAGGGAAGTGAAAAACTGTTTTTT. The encoded protein is CASSLGQGSEKLFF.

This clone was observed a few times. This chain links TRBV9 with TRBJ2-7; D is undetermined. The CDR3 is 14 amino acids. V gave up 0 bases and J gave up 2 bases, with 9 bases separating them. CDR1 SGDLS and CDR2 YYNGEE come from the germline V gene. CDR3 in DNA: TGTGCCAGCAGCGTAGGTACCGAGACCTACGAGCAGTACTTC. Amino acid sequence: CASSVGTETYEQYF.

There are a few counts of this clone. The V call is TRBV30, the J call TRBJ2-2, with 8 nucleotides matching TRBD2. The CDR3 extends over 14 amino acids. The V segment lost 8 bases and the J segment 4 bases; nucleotides outside the gene matches: 9. Germline CDR1 and CDR2: GTSNPN and SVGIG (reference sequence). CDR3 loop: CASPRGGSTGELFF. The CDR3 region has the DNA TGTGCCAGCCCCCGGGGGGGGAGCACCGGGGAGCTGTTTTTT. Combining the CDR3 with reference TRBV30 and TRBJ2-2 gives the whole variable domain SQTIHQWPATLVQPVGSPLSLECTVEGTSNPNLYWYRQAAGRGLQLLFYSVGIGQISSEVPQNLSASRPQDRQFILSSKKLLLSDSGFYLCASPRGGSTGELFFGEGSRLTVL.

The chain recombines TRBV5-4 with TRBJ2-7; 7 nucleotides agree with TRBD1. Germline V gene lookup returns CDR1 SGHNT and CDR2 YYREEE (reference sequence). After removal of 2 bases from V and 3 bases from J, the junction contained 2 bases not matched to a gene. The CDR3 loop spans 13 amino acids. CDR3 nucleotide sequence: TGTGCCAGCAGCTTCACAGGGGTCTACGAGCAGTACTTC. Its translation is CASSFTGVYEQYF. The full variable domain, completed using reference TRBV5-4 and TRBJ2-7, is ETGVTQSPTHLIKTRGQQVTLRCSSQSGHNTVSWYQQALGQGPQFIFQYYREEENGRGNFPPRFSGLQFPNYSSELNVNALELDDSALYLCASSFTGVYEQYFGPGTRLTVT.

The sample holds one count of this clone. The chain joins TRBV9 to TRBJ1-2; perhaps TRBD1 as D (6 bases). Trimming removed 6 bases from V and 3 bases from J, with 15 bases in between. In germline, CDR1 is SGDLS, CDR2 YYNGEE. The CDR3 contains 14 residues. CDR3 in amino acids: CASTPTNRDYGYTF. CDR3 sequence (DNA): TGTGCCAGCACCCCCACGAACAGGGACTATGGCTACACCTTC. The full variable domain, with the rest looked up from reference TRBV9 and TRBJ1-2, is DSGVTQTPKHLITATGQRVTLRCSPRSGDLSVYWYQQSLDQGLQFLIQYYNGEERAKGNILERFSAQQFPDLHSELNLSSLELGDSALYFCASTPTNRDYGYTFGSGTRLTVV.

This rearrangement joins TRBV2 to TRBJ2-3; TRBD2 might be the D (6 bases). The CDR3 sequence is 14 residues long. V was pared by 6 bases and J by 5 bases, with 15 bases between. CDR1 SNHLY and CDR2 FYNNEI come from the germline V gene. The CDR3 is CASRAGPRGDTQYF. As DNA, the CDR3 is TGTGCCAGCAGAGCGGGTCCCCGGGGAGATACGCAGTATTTT.

This clone occurred a few times. J is TRBJ2-1 and V is TRBV7-2; possible D gene TRBD2, 5 bases. The CDR3 runs to 13 residues. Germline V gene data show CDR1 as SGHTA and CDR2 as FQGNSA. V was cut by 3 bases and J by 4 bases, with 7 bases left in between. CDR3 DNA: TGTGCCAGCAGCTTTGCGGGTTACAATGAGCAGTTCTTC. It specifies CASSFAGYNEQFF.

This clone was counted only a few times. One junction end does not reproduce the germline sequence, and a read error may be involved. This chain uses TRBV14 with TRBJ1-2; no clear D. The CDR3 runs to 15 residues. Per the germline V gene, CDR1 is SGHDN and CDR2 is FVKESK. CDR3 in amino acids: CASSQRSGRARIEGF. The CDR3 region has the DNA TGTGCCAGCAGCCAGCGCAGCGGTAGGGCGAGGATCGAGGGCTTC. The complete variable domain, with remaining parts taken from reference TRBV14 and TRBJ1-2, reads EAGVTQFPSHSVIEKGQTVTLRCDPISGHDNLYWYRRVMGKEIKFLLHFVKESKQDESGMPNNRFLAERTGGTYSTLKVQPAELEDSGVYFCASSQRSGRARIEGFGSGTRLTVV.

Only a few counts were recorded for this clone. Additional DNA sequences in this sample encode the identical CDR3. The V gene is TRBV7-2, the J gene TRBJ2-5; 7 bases line up with TRBD2. Per the germline V gene, CDR1 is SGHTA and CDR2 is FQGNSA. Trimming at V came to 3 bases and at J to 3 bases, leaving 1 base not matched to a gene. The CDR3 spans 13 residues. CDR3 region: CASSFAGEETQYF. In nucleotides, the CDR3 is TGTGCCAGCAGCTTCGCGGGGGAAGAGACCCAGTACTTC. Combining the CDR3 with reference TRBV7-2 and TRBJ2-5 gives the whole variable domain GAGVSQSPSNKVTEKGKDVELRCDPISGHTALYWYRQSLGQGLEFLIYFQGNSAPDKSGLPSDRFSAERTGGSVSTLTIQRTQQEDSAVYLCASSFAGEETQYFGPGTRLLVL.

The chain uses TRBV9 and TRBJ2-7; maybe TRBD1 (6 bases). The CDR3 sequence is 15 residues long. Trimming removed 3 bases from V and 3 bases from J, with 16 bases in between. CDR1 and CDR2 (germline): SGDLS, YYNGEE. The CDR3 loop reads CASSADHRDIYEQYF. CDR3 DNA: TGTGCCAGCAGCGCCGACCACAGGGACATCTACGAGCAGTACTTC. The full variable domain, in which reference TRBV9 and TRBJ2-7 provide the parts outside the CDR3, is DSGVTQTPKHLITATGQRVTLRCSPRSGDLSVYWYQQSLDQGLQFLIQYYNGEERAKGNILERFSAQQFPDLHSELNLSSLELGDSALYFCASSADHRDIYEQYFGPGTRLTVT.

A few counts support this clone. This chain links TRBV18 with TRBJ2-7, with D tentatively TRBD2 (6 bases). The CDR3 contains 15 residues. The germline CDR1 and CDR2 sequences are KGHSH and LQKENI. V was trimmed by 1 base and J by 3 bases, leaving 13 bases between them. CDR3 loop: CASSPRPGERYEQYF. The CDR3 DNA follows: TGTGCCAGCTCACCACGGCCGGGGGAGCGCTACGAGCAGTACTTC.

V gene TRBV7-2 combines with J gene TRBJ2-1, with 10 bases matching TRBD2. Losses at the gene ends were 4 bases for V and 9 bases for J; bases not matched to a gene: 0. The CDR3 contains 12 residues. Germline-derived CDR1 and CDR2 are SGHTA and FQGNSA. The CDR3 nucleotides are TGTGCCAGCAGCTGGACTAGCGGTGAGCAGTTCTTC. This sequence encodes CASSWTSGEQFF.